This T cell receptor (beta chain) was sequenced for a study of blood T cells in healthy people across ages. Study results and caveats: Diversity of TCR beta per million T cells declined in a roughly linear way with age.

With respect to this clonotype: Its target is not known.

CDR1 is SGHRS and CDR2 is YFSETQ in the germline V gene. V shed 4 bases, J shed 2 bases, and the junction held 9 bases outside the gene matches. CDR3 length: 15 amino acids. Sample-barcoded 5' priming and a J-beta primer mix drove a second PCR of about 6 to 12 cycles. TCRdb processed the 5' RACE reads anew with MiXCR; each CDR3 protein has one entry. The table records more than 600,000 distinct CDR3 sequences, 20% to 25% of them present only once. These data were also reused for a study on T cells of mothers and their children. That source adds: Extracted RNA, in its entirety, went into cDNA synthesis at about 1.5 ug per 15 ul.

The TCR originated in a boy aged 5-17 years in good health. The V and J genes are TRBV5-1 and TRBJ2-7; 7 nucleotides match TRBD1. Sequencing was performed on blood. The CDR3 reads CASSLATGLAYEQYF. The CDR3 nucleotides read TGCGCCAGCAGCCTCGCGACAGGGTTGGCCTACGAGCAGTACTTC.